Sequencing of this T cell receptor beta chain was carried out in a study of T cell responses to AZD1222 COVID-19 vaccine. Study-wide findings and caveats: Donors were chiefly white British, with a greater number of females, and clonal diversity was perhaps underestimated. Close to half of all spike-specific TCRs reportedly target regions of the variants that are unmutated.

Data came from immunoSEQ multiplex PCR; TCRdb stores just in-frame clones and leaves some out. Of fewer than 150,000 clones detected, over 85% appear once; the ten largest clones hold roughly 0.91%. Trimming left V 6 bases short and J 4 bases short, with 10 bases between. The germline CDR1 and CDR2 sequences are MNHEY and SVGAGI. This CDR3 is 13 amino acids long. Note on this clone: Its target is not known.

The J gene is TRBJ2-1, the V gene TRBV6-5; D is unclear. The receptor was derived from an adult in good health. This specimen consisted of peripheral blood, obtained on day 0 of AZD1222 vaccination. The CDR3 spells CASRRDPYNEQFF. The CDR3 nucleotides are TGTGCCAGCAGACGAGATCCTTACAATGAGCAGTTCTTC.